The clone carrying this T cell receptor (beta chain) was counted ten times or more. Amplified regions were TCR beta CDR3 sequences from RNA transcripts. Carried out on the TCR CDR3, a first-round RT-PCR used the HTBI primer set. TCRdb independently ran MiXCR on the multiplex PCR reads; one entry per CDR3 protein. The table records some 760,000 distinct CDR3 sequences, about 15% of them present only once. The data derive from a study of T cells in Graves' hyperthyroidism and ophthalmopathy. V was shortened by 2 bases and J by 0 bases, with 8 bases between the two germline ends. The CDR3 sequence is 15 residues long. Per the germline V gene, CDR1 is MNHNS and CDR2 is SASEGT.

This TCR came from a woman younger than 35 with Graves' hyperthyroidism. Sequencing used blood. The chain employs TRBV6-1 and TRBJ1-3; D gene unclear. CDR3 coding DNA: TGTGCCAGCAGTGAAACGCCTAGCTCTGGAAACACCATATATTTT. Protein product: CASSETPSSGNTIYF.